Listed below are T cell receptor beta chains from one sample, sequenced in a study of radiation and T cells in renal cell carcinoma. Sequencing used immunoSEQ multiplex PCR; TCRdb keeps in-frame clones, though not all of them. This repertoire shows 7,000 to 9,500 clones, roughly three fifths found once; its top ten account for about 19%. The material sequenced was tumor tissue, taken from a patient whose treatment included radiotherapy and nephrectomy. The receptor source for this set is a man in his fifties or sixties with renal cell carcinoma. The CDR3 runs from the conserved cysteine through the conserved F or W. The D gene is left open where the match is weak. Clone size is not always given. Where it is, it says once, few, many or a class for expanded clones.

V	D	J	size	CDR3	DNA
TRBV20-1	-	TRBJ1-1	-	CSAWHTEAFF	TGCAGTGCTTGGCACACTGAAGCTTTCTTT
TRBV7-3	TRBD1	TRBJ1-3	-	CASSLVGQGSGNTIYF	TGTGCCAGCAGCTTGGTGGGACAGGGCAGCGGAAACACCATATATTTT
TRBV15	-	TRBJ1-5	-	CATSQVGSYSNQPQHF	TGTGCCACCAGCCAGGTAGGCAGCTATAGCAATCAGCCCCAGCATTTT
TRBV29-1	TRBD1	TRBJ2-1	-	CSVVRGQNEQFF	TGCAGCGTTGTTAGGGGGCAGAATGAGCAGTTCTTC
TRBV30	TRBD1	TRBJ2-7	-	CAWLPRGRMYEQYF	TGTGCCTGGCTTCCGAGGGGGCGCATGTACGAGCAGTACTTC
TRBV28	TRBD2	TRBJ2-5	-	CASSTGLEGVETQYF	TGTGCCAGCAGCACCGGACTAGAGGGCGTAGAGACCCAGTACTTC
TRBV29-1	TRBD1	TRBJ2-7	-	CSGSTGTVYEQYF	TGCAGCGGGTCCACCGGGACAGTCTACGAGCAGTACTTC
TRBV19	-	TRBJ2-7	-	CASSLPPGREQYF	TGTGCCAGTAGCCTCCCCCCAGGGCGCGAGCAGTACTTC
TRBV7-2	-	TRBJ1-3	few	CASSLAGASGNTIYF	TGTGCCAGCAGCTTAGCCGGGGCCTCTGGAAACACCATATATTTT
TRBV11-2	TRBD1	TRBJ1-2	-	CASSPRTGIGYTF	TGTGCCAGCAGCCCCCGGACAGGGATCGGCTACACCTTC
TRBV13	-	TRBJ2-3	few	CASSLLGSGSTDTQYF	TGTGCCAGCAGCTTACTAGGAAGCGGGAGCACAGATACGCAGTATTTT
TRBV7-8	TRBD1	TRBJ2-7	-	CASSSGQPYEQYF	TGTGCCAGCAGCTCGGGACAGCCCTACGAGCAGTACTTC
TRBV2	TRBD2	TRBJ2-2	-	CASRGSGVWTGELFF	TGTGCCAGCAGGGGTAGCGGGGTTTGGACCGGGGAGCTGTTTTTT
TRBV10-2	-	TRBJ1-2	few	CASSPGRAGGYTF	TGCGCCAGCAGCCCGGGAAGGGCGGGTGGCTACACCTTC
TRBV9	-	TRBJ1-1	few	CASSSRGTDVEAFF	TGTGCCAGCAGCTCCCGAGGGACGGATGTTGAAGCTTTCTTT
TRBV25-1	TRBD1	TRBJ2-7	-	CASSEFGTGGYEQYF	TGTGCCAGCAGTGAATTCGGGACAGGGGGCTACGAGCAGTACTTC
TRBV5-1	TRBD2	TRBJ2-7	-	CASSLSGTPYEQYF	TGCGCCAGCAGCTTGAGCGGGACCCCCTACGAGCAGTACTTC